This T cell receptor beta chain was retrieved from a study of T-cell memory formation after mild COVID-19. Study results and caveats: That cross-reactive memory joined was suggested by some responding clones appearing in pre-infection memory. Mostly located in CM and EM were contracting CD4+ clones, with contracting CD8+ clones located in EMRA.

As concerns this clonotype: Its antigen remains unidentified.

Employing constant-segment primers, 5'RACE generated TCR alpha and TCR beta cDNA libraries bearing sample barcodes and UMIs. A single record per CDR3 protein comes from TCRdb applying MiXCR to the 5' RACE reads. Here the sample spans around 440,000 distinct CDR3 sequences, 15% to 20% being singletons. Germline V lookup: CDR1 SGHTA, CDR2 FQGTGA. The CDR3 contains 16 residues. The V and J ends lost 6 bases and 3 bases respectively, with 15 bases between them. The gene calls are TRBV7-3 and TRBJ2-6, with D perhaps TRBD1 or TRBD2 (5 bases each). The sequence derives from an adult woman who had mild COVID-19 (a few samples of this study predate the infection). Cell type and time point are not known. The sequenced material came from PBMCs or a T cell subset sorted from them (not recorded which). CDR3 DNA sequence: TGTGCCAGCAGTCGGGGTTGGGGCTTTGGGGCCAACGTCCTGACTTTC. It encodes CASSRGWGFGANVLTF.